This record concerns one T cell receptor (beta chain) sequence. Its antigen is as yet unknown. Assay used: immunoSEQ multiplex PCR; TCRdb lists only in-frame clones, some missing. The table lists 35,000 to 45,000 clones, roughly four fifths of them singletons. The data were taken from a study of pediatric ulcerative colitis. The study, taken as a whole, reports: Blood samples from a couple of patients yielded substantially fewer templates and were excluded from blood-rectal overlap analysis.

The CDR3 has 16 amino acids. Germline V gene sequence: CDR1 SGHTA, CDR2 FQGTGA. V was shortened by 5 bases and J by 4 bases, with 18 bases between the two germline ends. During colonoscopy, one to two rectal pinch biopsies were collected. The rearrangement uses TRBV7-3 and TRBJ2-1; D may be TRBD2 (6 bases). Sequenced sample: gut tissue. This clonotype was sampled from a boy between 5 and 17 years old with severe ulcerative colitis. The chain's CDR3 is CASSAQRGGLYNEQFF. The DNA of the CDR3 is TGTGCCAGCAGCGCCCAAAGGGGAGGACTATACAATGAGCAGTTCTTC.